These T cell receptor beta chains were read from a single sample in a study of blood T cell repertoires in COVID-19. Generated by immunoSEQ multiplex PCR, the TCRdb table keeps only in-frame clones and is missing some. The repertoire holds 95,000 to 120,000 clones, with 88% as singletons. The specimen sequenced was peripheral blood. The receptors shown here come from a human donor in a cohort sampled during active COVID-19. Both conserved end residues are part of each CDR3.

TRBV27,TRBJ2-2,CASGPGTGDPGELFF
TRBV6-5,TRBJ1-2,CASSYRRTLGFGYTF
TRBV19,TRBJ1-2,CASMKGGVGGYTF
TRBV5-1,TRBJ2-2,CASSLLPNTGELFF
TRBV29-1,TRBJ2-1,CSVVGGIGEQFF
TRBV19,TRBJ1-4,CASSWGDRLGEKLFF
TRBV2,TRBJ2-7,CASSAGGYYERQYF
TRBV11-2,TRBJ2-1,CASSLSGTGFSEQFF
TRBV25-1,TRBJ1-2,CASSEGENYGYTF
TRBV4-1,TRBJ2-7,CASSQDHSYEQYF
TRBV4-1,TRBJ1-2,CASSPGSGGIRYGYTF
TRBV24-1,TRBJ2-2,CATSDRTSPHGELFF
TRBV4-2,TRBJ2-7,CASSQGSHSGSRYEQYF
TRBV5-4,TRBJ1-1,CASSLGGQGGTEAFF
TRBV11-2,TRBJ2-7,CASSMGTVGYEQYF
TRBV11-2,TRBJ2-7,CASSVASGSSYEQYF
TRBV2,TRBJ2-5,CASSSGGGTSGRTETQYF
TRBV4-2,TRBJ1-4,CASSQGGGNNEKLFF
TRBV27,TRBJ2-1,CASLDGTSGDNEQFF
TRBV5-1,TRBJ2-7,CASSLGAGVADSYEQYF
TRBV4-1,TRBJ1-2,CASSHGGTVNYGYTF
TRBV30,TRBJ1-4,CAWPTLREKLFF
TRBV7-3,TRBJ2-3,CASSSPGGKETDTQYF
TRBV28,TRBJ2-3,CASSLPGTSGRTDTQYF
TRBV29-1,TRBJ1-2,CSVEDWSGGSYGYTF